Listed below are T cell receptor beta chains from one sample, sequenced in a study of shared clonotypes between healthy human individuals. Generated by immunoSEQ multiplex PCR, the TCRdb table keeps only in-frame clones and is missing some. The top ten clones hold over 1.3% of a sample with about 960,000 clones, 70% to 85% of them seen once. The sequencing input was memory CD4+ T cells sorted from blood. These receptors originate from a man younger than 30 in good health. CDR3s include the opening cysteine and the closing phenylalanine or tryptophan. The order of the fields is clone size, V gene, D gene, J gene, CDR3 DNA, CDR3 protein. D genes are given only for firm matches. Clone size is given for some rows only: seen once, a few or many times, or a class if the clone is expanded.

-,TRBV30,TRBD1,TRBJ1-3,TGTGCCTGGAGTGGAAAAGCCGGGACAGGGTGGGAAAACACCATATATTTT,CAWSGKAGTGWENTIYF
-,TRBV15,-,TRBJ1-5,TGTGCCACCTCCACCCCCTCTGGGGCGGGCAATCAGCCCCAGCATTTT,CATSTPSGAGNQPQHF
-,TRBV7-2,-,TRBJ1-5,TGTGCCAGCAGCTCCGGGGGGGGATACAATCAGCCCCAGCATTTT,CASSSGGGYNQPQHF
once,TRBV30,TRBD1,TRBJ2-5,TGTGCCTGGATTCCGGGACAGGGGGTCGAGACCCAGTACTTC,CAWIPGQGVETQYF
few,TRBV10-3,TRBD1,TRBJ1-1,TGTGCCACCCAGGACAGGGGAATGAACACTGAAGCTTTCTTT,CATQDRGMNTEAFF
-,TRBV27,-,TRBJ1-5,TGTGCCAGCAGTTTGCCGGGATTGCCCCAGCATTTT,CASSLPGLPQHF
-,TRBV7-8,TRBD1,TRBJ2-5,TGTGCCAGCAGAGAAGACAGGGGTTACTCATCGTACCAAGAGACCCAGTACTTC,CASREDRGYSSYQETQYF
-,TRBV11-3,-,TRBJ1-3,TGTGCCAGCAGGCAACGCAAGGAGGCCTCACAGGTCTCTGGAAACACCATATATTTT,CASRQRKEASQVSGNTIYF
-,TRBV10-3,TRBD2,TRBJ2-3,TGTGCCATCAGTAGCGGGGGGTTCACAGATACGCAGTATTTT,CAISSGGFTDTQYF
-,TRBV18,-,TRBJ1-5,TGTGCCAGCTCACCAAATGGGGGCGGCAATCAGCCCCAGCATTTT,CASSPNGGGNQPQHF
-,TRBV9,TRBD2,TRBJ2-2,TGTGCCAGCAGACCGGGACTAGCGGGAGTCACCGGGGAGCTGTTTTTT,CASRPGLAGVTGELFF
-,TRBV27,-,TRBJ2-7,TGTGCCACCCTCTGGCGGAGGGAGCAGTACTTC,CATLWRREQYF
-,TRBV27,-,TRBJ2-5,TGTGCCAGCGGTTTTGGGGCCCTCCAAGAGACCCAGTACTTC,CASGFGALQETQYF
-,TRBV2,TRBD2,TRBJ2-1,TGTGCCAGCAGTGAACAATCACTAGCGCTCGAGCAGTTCTTC,CASSEQSLALEQFF
-,TRBV4-1,TRBD2,TRBJ2-1,TGCGCCAGCAGCCAACGCCTCATCACTAGCGGGAGAATATACAATGAGCAGTTCTTC,CASSQRLITSGRIYNEQFF
-,TRBV6-1,TRBD1,TRBJ1-4,TGTGCCAGCAACATACAGGGGGCGCAGAATGAAAAACTGTTTTTT,CASNIQGAQNEKLFF
-,TRBV5-4,-,TRBJ1-1,TGTGCCAGCAGCTCCTTGACAGTGAACACTGAAGCTTTCTTT,CASSSLTVNTEAFF
few,TRBV30,-,TRBJ2-7,TGTGCCTGGAGCCCAACCTCCTACGAGCAGTACTTC,CAWSPTSYEQYF
few,TRBV4-2,TRBD1,TRBJ1-1,TGTGCCAGCAGAGAGGACAGGGTTTGGGGGTTGAACACTGAAGCTTTCTTT,CASREDRVWGLNTEAFF
-,TRBV5-1,TRBD2,TRBJ2-3,TGCGCCAGCAGTTACGGGACTAGCGGTATTAGCACAGATACGCAGTATTTT,CASSYGTSGISTDTQYF
-,TRBV5-6,TRBD1,TRBJ2-5,TGTGCCAGCAGCTTGAGGGCAGGGGGCCAAGAGACCCAGTACTTC,CASSLRAGGQETQYF
once,TRBV7-8,TRBD2,TRBJ2-4,TGTGCCAGCAGCTTAGGGCCCAGACTAGCGGGAGGGTACTCTTACTTC,CASSLGPRLAGGYSYF
-,TRBV5-6,-,TRBJ2-4,TGTGCCAGCAGCTTTGGGCAGGGGCTAGCCAAAAACATTCAGTACTTC,CASSFGQGLAKNIQYF
-,TRBV6-6,-,TRBJ1-6,TGTGCCAGCAGCCCCCCCCCGGGGACTAATTCACCCCTCCACTTT,CASSPPPGTNSPLHF
-,TRBV2,-,TRBJ1-4,TGTGCCAGCAGTGAACTACAGATTAATGAAAAACTGTTTTTT,CASSELQINEKLFF
-,TRBV5-1,TRBD2,TRBJ2-7,TGCGCCAGCAGTCCCTTGGGGGGGAACAACGAGCAGTACTTC,CASSPLGGNNEQYF
-,TRBV9,-,TRBJ2-7,TGTGCCAGCAGCGCCGGGGGTTTAACCGGGTACGAGCAGTACTTC,CASSAGGLTGYEQYF
-,TRBV4-1,TRBD2,TRBJ2-3,TGCGCCAGCAGCCAAGAAGTGGGTAGCGGGAGGGCCACAGATACGCAGTATTTT,CASSQEVGSGRATDTQYF
-,TRBV18,-,TRBJ1-1,TGTGCCAGCTCACCACTCTCCCAAACACTCACTGAAGCTTTCTTT,CASSPLSQTLTEAFF
-,TRBV6-5,TRBD1,TRBJ1-5,TGTGCCAGCAGCCCGGAACAGGGGGCGCAGCCCCAGCATTTT,CASSPEQGAQPQHF